The clone carrying this T cell receptor (beta chain) was observed once. These data are taken from a study of blood T cell repertoires in COVID-19. Study-level background: Sample material is recorded as cDNA or gDNA derived from T cells, B-cell-depleted T cells, or PBMCs.

Sequenced by immunoSEQ multiplex PCR; TCRdb stores in-frame clones only, minus some. The sample records roughly 180,000 clones, about 88% being singletons. CDR1 is GTSNPN, CDR2 SVGIG, per germline (reference sequence). This CDR3 spans 14 amino acids. V dropped 0 bases and J dropped 5; count of bases not matched to a gene: 3. V and J are TRBV30 and TRBJ2-7; 11 bases map to TRBD2. This TCR was recovered from a man in his 70s with active or convalescent COVID-19. The sequencing sample was made of peripheral blood. This chain's CDR3 is CAWSVLAGGHEQYF. CDR3 DNA sequence: TGTGCCTGGAGTGTCCTAGCGGGAGGCCACGAGCAGTACTTC.